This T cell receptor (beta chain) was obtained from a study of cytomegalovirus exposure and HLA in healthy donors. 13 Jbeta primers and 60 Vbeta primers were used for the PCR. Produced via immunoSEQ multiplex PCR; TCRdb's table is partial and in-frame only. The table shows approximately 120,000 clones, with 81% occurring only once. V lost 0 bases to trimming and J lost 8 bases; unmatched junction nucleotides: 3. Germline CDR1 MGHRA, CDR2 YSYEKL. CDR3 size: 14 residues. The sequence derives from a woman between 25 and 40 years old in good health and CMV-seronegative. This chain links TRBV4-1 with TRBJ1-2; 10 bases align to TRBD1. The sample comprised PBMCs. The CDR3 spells CASSQEGTGVGYTF. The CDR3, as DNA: TGCGCCAGCAGCCAAGAAGGGACAGGGGTAGGCTACACCTTC.